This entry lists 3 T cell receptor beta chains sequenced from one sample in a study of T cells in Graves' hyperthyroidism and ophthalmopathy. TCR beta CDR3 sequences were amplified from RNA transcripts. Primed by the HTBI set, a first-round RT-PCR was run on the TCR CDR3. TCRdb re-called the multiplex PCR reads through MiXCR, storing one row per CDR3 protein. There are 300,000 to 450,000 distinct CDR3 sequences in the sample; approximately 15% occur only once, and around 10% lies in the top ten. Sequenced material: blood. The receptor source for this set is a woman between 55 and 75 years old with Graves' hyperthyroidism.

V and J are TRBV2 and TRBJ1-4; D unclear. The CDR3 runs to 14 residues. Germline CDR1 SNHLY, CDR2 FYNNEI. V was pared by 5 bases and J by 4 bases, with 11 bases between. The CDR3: CASSHSLGNEKLFF. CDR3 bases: TGTGCCAGCAGTCACAGCCTGGGTAATGAAAAACTGTTTTTT.

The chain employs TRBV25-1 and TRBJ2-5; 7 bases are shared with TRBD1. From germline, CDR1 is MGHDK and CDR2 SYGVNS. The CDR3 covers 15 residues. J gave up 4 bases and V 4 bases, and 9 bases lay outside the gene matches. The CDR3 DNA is TGTGCCAGCAGTGGCCACAGGGGTTTAGTAGAGACCCAGTACTTC. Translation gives CASSGHRGLVETQYF.

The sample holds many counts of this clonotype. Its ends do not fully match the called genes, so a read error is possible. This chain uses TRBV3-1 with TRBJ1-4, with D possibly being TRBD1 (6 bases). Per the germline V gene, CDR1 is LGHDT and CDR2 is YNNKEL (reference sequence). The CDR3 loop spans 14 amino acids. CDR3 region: CASSQEGAKEKLFF. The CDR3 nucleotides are TGTGCCAGCAGCCAAGAGGGGGCTAAAGAAAAACTGTTTTTT.